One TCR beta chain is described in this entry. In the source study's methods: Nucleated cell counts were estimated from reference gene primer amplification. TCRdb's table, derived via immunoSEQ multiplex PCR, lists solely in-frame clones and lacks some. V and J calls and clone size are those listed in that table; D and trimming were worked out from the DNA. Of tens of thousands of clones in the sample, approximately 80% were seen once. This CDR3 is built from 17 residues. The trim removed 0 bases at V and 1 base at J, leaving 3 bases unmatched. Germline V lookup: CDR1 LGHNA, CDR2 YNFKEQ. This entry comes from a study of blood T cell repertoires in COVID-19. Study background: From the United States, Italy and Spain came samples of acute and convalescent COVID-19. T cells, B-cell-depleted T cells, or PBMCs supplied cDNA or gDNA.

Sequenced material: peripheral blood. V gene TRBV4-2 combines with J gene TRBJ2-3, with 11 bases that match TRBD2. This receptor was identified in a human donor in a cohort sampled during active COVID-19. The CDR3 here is CASSQDLAGGGTDTQYF. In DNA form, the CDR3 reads TGTGCCAGCAGCCAAGATCTAGCGGGAGGCGGCACAGATACGCAGTATTTT.